The clone carrying this T cell receptor (beta chain) was detected only a few times. These data are taken from a study of blood T cell repertoires in COVID-19. Repertoires were generated with immunoSEQ multiplex PCR, while TCRdb's copy carries only in-frame clones and drops some. The sample includes roughly 87,000 clones, roughly 78% of them seen just once. This CDR3 has 16 amino acids. Germline CDR1 reads SGHAT; CDR2 reads FQNNGV. The V gene lost 2 bases and the J gene lost 3 bases, with 13 bases spanning the gap. V and J are TRBV11-2 and TRBJ1-4; TRBD1 is a possible D gene (5 bases). Sequencing used peripheral blood. This TCR derives from a woman at least 80 years old with acute or convalescent COVID-19. This CDR3 reads CASSLSRQPPNEKLFF. Written as DNA, the CDR3 is TGTGCCAGCAGCTTATCCCGACAGCCTCCTAATGAAAAACTGTTTTTT.